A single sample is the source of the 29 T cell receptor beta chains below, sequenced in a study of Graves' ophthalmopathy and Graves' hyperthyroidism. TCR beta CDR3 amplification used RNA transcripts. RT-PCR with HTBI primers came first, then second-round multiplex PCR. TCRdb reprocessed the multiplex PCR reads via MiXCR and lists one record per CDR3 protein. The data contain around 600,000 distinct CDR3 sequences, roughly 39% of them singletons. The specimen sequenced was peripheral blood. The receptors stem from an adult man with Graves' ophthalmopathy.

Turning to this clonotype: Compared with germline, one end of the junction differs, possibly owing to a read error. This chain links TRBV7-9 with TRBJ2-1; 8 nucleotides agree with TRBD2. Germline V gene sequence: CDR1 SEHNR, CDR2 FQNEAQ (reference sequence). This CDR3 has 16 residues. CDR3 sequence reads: CASSLIAGMTQNEQFF. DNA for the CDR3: TGCGCCAGCAGCCTCATAGCGGGGATGACTCAGAATGAGCAGTTCTTC.

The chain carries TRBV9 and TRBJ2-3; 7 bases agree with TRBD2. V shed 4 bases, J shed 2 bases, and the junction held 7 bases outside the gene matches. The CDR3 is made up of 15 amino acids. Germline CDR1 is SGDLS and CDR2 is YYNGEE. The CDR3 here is CASSQGGLVTDTQYF. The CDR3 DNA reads TGTGCCAGCAGCCAGGGAGGGCTCGTCACAGATACGCAGTATTTT.

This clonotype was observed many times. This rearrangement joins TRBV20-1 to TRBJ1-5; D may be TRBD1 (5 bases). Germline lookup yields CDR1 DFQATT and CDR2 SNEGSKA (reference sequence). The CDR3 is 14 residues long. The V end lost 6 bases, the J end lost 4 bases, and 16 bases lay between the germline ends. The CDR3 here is CSARTGGRNQPQHF. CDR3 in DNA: TGCAGTGCGCGGACGGGGGGACGTAATCAGCCCCAGCATTTT.

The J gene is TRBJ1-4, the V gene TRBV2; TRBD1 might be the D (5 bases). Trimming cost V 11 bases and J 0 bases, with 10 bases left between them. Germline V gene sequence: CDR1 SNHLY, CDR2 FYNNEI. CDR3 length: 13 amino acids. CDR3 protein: CAQTDATNEKLFF. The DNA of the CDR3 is TGTGCCCAGACAGACGCAACTAATGAAAAACTGTTTTTT. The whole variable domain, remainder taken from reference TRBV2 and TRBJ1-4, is EPEVTQTPSHQVTQMGQEVILRCVPISNHLYFYWYRQILGQKVEFLVSFYNNEISEKSEIFDDQFSVERPDGSNFTLKIRSTKLEDSAMYFCAQTDATNEKLFFGSGTQLSVL.

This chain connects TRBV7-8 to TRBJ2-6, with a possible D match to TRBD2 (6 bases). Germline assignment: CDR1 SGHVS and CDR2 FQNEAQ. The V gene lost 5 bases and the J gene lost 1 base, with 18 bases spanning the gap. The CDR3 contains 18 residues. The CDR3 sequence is CASSQARGSESGANVLTF. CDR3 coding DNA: TGTGCCAGCAGCCAGGCGCGGGGTAGCGAGTCTGGGGCCAACGTCCTGACTTTC.

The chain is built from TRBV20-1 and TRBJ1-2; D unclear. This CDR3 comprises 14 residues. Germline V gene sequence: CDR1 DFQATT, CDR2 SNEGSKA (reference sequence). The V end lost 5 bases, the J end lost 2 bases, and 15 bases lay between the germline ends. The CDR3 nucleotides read TGCAGTGCTCGATCCGACTCGGCGAACTATGGCTACACCTTC. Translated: CSARSDSANYGYTF.

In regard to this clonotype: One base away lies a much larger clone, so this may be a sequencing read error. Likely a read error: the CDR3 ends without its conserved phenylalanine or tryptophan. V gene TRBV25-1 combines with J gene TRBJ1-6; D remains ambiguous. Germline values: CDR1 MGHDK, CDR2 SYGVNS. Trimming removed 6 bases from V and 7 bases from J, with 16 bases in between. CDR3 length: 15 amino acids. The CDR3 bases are TGTGCCAGCAGCTTAGGTCCGACGGAAAATTCACCCCTCCACCTT. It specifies CASSLGPTENSPLHL.

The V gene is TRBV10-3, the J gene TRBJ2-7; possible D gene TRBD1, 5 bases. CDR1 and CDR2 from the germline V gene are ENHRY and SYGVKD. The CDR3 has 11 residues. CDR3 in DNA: TGTGCGACCCTCAGGGCGGACGAGCAGTACTTC. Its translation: CATLRADEQYF.

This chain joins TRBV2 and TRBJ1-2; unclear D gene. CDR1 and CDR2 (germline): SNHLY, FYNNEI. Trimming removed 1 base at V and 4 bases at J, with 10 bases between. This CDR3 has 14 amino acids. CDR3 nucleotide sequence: TGTGCCAGCAGTGAAGGCACAGAAGGCTATGGCTACACCTTC. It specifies CASSEGTEGYGYTF.

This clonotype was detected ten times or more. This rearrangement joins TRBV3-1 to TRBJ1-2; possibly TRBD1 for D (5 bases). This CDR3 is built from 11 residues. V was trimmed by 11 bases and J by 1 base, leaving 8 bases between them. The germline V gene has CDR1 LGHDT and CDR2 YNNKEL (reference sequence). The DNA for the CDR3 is TGTGCCGCACAGGATAACTATGGCTACACCTTC. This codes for CAAQDNYGYTF.

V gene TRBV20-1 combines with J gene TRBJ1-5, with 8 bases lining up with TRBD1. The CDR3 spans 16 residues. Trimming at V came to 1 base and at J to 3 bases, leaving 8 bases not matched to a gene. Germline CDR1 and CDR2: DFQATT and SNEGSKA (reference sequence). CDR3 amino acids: CSARGGSGGHNQPQHF. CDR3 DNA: TGCAGTGCTAGAGGGGGGTCAGGGGGCCACAATCAGCCCCAGCATTTT.

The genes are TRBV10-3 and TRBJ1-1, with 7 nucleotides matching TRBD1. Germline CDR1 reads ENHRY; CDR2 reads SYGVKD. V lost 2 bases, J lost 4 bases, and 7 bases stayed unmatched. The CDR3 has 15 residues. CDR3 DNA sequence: TGTGCCATCAGTGAGGCGACAGGGAGTAGCACTGAAGCTTTCTTT. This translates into CAISEATGSSTEAFF.

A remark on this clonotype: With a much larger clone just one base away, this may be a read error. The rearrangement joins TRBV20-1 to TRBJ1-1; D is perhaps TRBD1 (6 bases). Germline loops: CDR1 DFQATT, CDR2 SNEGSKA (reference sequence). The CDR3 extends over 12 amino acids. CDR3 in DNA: TGCAGTACTAGAAAAGGACAGACTGAAGCTTTCTTT. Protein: CSTRKGQTEAFF.

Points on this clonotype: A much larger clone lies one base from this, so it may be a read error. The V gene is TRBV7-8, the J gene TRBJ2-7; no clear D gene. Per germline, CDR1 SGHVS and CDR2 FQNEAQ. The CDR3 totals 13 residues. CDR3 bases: TGTGCCAGCAGCTACCGCAGCTCCTACGGGCAGTACTTC. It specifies CASSYRSSYGQYF.

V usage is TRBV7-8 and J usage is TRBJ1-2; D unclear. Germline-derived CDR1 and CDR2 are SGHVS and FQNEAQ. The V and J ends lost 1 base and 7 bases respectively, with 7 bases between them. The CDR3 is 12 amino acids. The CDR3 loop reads CASSLGMSGYTF. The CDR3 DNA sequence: TGTGCCAGCAGCTTAGGGATGAGTGGCTACACCTTC.

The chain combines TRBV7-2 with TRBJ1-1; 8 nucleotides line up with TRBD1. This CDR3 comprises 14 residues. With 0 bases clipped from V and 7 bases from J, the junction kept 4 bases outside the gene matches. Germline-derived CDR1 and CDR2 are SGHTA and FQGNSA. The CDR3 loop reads CASSLAWGTGEAFF. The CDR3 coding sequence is TGTGCCAGCAGCTTAGCGTGGGGGACAGGTGAAGCTTTCTTT.

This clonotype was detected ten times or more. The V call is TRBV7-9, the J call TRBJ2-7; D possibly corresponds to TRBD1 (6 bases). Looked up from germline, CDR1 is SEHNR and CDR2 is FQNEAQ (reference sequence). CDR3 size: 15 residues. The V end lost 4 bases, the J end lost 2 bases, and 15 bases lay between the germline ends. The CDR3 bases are TGTGCCAGCAGCTCACGAGGGACACCCACCTACGAGCAGTACTTC. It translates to CASSSRGTPTYEQYF.

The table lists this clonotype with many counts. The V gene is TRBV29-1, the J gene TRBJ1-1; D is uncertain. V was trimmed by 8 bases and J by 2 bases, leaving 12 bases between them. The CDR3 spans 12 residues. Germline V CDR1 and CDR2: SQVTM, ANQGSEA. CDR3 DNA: TGCAGCATGGAACCGGGTAACACTGAAGCTTTCTTT. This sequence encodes CSMEPGNTEAFF.

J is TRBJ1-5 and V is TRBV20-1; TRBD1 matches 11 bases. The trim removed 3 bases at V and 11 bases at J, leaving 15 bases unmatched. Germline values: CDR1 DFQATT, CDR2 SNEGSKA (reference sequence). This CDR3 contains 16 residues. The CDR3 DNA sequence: TGCAGTGCTAGTCCTACGGACAGGGGGCGACAAGAGACCCAGCATTTT. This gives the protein CSASPTDRGRQETQHF.

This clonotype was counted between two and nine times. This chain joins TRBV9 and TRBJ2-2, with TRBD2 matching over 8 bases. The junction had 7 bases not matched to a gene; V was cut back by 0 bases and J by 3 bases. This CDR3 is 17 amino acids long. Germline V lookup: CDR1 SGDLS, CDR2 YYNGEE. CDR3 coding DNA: TGTGCCAGCAGCGTAGCTACTAGGCGGGGGGACACCGGGGAGCTGTTTTTT. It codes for CASSVATRRGDTGELFF.

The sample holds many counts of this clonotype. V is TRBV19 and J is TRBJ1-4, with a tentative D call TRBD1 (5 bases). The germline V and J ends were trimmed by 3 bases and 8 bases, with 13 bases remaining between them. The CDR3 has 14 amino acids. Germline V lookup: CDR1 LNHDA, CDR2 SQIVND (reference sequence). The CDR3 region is CASSMTARFEKLFF. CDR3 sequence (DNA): TGTGCCAGTAGTATGACAGCACGATTCGAAAAACTGTTTTTT.

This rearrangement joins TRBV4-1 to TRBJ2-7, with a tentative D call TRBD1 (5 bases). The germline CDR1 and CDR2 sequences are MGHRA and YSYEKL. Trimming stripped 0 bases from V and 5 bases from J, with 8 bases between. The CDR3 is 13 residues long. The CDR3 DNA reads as TGCGCCAGCAGCCAAGATCCCAGGGACGAGCAGTACTTC. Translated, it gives CASSQDPRDEQYF.

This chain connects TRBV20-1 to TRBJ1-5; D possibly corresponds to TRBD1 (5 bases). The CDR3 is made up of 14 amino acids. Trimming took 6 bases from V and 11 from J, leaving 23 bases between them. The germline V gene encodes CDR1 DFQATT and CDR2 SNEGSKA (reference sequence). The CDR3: CSASGLALGGTQHF. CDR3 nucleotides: TGCAGTGCCTCGGGACTAGCGCTCGGGGGGACCCAGCATTTT.

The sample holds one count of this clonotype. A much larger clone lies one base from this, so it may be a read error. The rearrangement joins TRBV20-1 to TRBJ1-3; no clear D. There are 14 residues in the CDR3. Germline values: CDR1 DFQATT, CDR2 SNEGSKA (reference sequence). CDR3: CSAGDHSSGNTIYF. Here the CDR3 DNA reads TGCAGTGCTGGAGACCATAGCTCTGGAAACACCATATATTTT.

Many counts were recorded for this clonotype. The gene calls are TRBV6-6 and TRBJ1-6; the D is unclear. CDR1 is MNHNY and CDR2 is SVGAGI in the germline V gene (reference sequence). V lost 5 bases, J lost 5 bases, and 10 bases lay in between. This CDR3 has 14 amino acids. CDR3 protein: CASSEAKDNSPLHF. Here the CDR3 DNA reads TGTGCCAGCAGTGAGGCAAAGGATAATTCACCCCTCCACTTT.

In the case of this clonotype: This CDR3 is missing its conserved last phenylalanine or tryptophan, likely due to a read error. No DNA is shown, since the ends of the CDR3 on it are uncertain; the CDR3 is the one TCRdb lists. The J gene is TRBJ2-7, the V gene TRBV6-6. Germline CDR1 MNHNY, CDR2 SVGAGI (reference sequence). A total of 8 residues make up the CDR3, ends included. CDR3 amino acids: CASSYSTS.

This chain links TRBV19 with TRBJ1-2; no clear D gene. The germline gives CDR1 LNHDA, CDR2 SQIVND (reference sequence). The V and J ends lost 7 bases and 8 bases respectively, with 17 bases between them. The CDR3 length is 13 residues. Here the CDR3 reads CASTPTRGHGYTF. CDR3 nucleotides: TGTGCCAGTACCCCCACCCGGGGTCACGGCTACACCTTC.

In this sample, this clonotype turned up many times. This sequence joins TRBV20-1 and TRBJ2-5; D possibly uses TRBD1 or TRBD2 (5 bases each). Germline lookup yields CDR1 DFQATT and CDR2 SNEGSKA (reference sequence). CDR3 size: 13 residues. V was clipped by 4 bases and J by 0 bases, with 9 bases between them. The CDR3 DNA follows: TGCAGTGCTATCGGGGCGAACCAAGAGACCCAGTACTTC. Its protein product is CSAIGANQETQYF.

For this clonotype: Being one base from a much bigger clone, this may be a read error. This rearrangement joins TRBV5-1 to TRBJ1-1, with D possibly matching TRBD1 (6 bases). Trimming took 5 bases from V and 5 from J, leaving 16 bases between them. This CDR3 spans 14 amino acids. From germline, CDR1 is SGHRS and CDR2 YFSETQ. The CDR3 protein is CASSPGAGETEAFF. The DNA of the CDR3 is TGCGCCAGCAGTCCCGGGGCAGGGGAAACTGAAGCTTTCTTT.